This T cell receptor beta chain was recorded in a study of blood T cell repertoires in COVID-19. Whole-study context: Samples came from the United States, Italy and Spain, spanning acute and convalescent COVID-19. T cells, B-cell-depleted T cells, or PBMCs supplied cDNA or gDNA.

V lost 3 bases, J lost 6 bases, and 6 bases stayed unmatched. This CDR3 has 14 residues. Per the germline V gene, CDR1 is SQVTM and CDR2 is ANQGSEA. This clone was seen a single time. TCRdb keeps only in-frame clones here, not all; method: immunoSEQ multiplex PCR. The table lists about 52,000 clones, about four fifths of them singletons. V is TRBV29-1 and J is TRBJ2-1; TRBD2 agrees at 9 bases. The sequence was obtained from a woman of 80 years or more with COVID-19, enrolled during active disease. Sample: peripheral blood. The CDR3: CSVDAGLAGNEQFF. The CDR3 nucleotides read TGCAGCGTTGATGCGGGACTAGCAGGCAATGAGCAGTTCTTC.